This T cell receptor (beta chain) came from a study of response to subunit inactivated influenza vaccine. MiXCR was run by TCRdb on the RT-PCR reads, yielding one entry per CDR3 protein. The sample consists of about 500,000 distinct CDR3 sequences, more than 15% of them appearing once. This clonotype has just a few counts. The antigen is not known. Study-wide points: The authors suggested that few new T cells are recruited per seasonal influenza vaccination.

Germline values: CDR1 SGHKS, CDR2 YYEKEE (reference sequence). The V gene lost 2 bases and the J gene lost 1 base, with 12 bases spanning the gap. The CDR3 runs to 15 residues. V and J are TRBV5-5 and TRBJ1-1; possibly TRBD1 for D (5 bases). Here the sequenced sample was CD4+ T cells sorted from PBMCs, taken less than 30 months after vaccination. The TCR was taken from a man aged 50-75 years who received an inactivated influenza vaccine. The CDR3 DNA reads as TGTGCCAGCAGCTTTACCCACAGGACGAACACTGAAGCTTTCTTT. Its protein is CASSFTHRTNTEAFF.